These T cell receptor beta chains were read from a single sample in a study of blood T cell repertoires in COVID-19. The data were produced by immunoSEQ multiplex PCR, yet TCRdb's version contains in-frame clones alone and is incomplete. The repertoire holds roughly 150,000 clones, with 70% to 80% as singletons. Material: PBMCs or T cells enriched from blood (not recorded which). These receptor sequences come from a woman in her 70s in a cohort exposed to, infected with or recovered from COVID-19 (not recorded which). Both conserved end residues are part of each CDR3. Clone size is not always given. Where it is, it says once, few, many or a class for expanded clones.

len: 17
abundance: NA
v_gene: TRBV11-2
j_gene: TRBJ1-6
CDR3aa: CASSLARQGASNSPLHF

len: 14
abundance: NA
v_gene: TRBV28
j_gene: TRBJ2-1
CDR3aa: CASMWLAGPHEQFF

len: 15
abundance: few
v_gene: TRBV6-5
j_gene: TRBJ2-7
CDR3aa: CASSYGWTGAYEQYF

len: 13
abundance: NA
v_gene: TRBV11-1
j_gene: TRBJ2-1
CDR3aa: CASSLSRGNEQFF

len: 14
abundance: NA
v_gene: TRBV4-3
j_gene: TRBJ1-2
CDR3aa: CASSQKHNTYGYTF

len: 12
abundance: NA
v_gene: TRBV10-3
j_gene: TRBJ1-4
CDR3aa: CAISGQGEKLFF

len: 16
abundance: NA
v_gene: TRBV12-5
j_gene: TRBJ2-1
CDR3aa: CASGLVRSGGYNEQFF

len: 15
abundance: NA
v_gene: TRBV28
j_gene: TRBJ2-3
CDR3aa: CASREPGRGPDTQYF

len: 14
abundance: NA
v_gene: TRBV28
j_gene: TRBJ2-7
CDR3aa: CASSSAGLHYEQYF

len: 14
abundance: NA
v_gene: TRBV4-1
j_gene: TRBJ1-1
CDR3aa: CASKQESMNTEAFF

len: 14
abundance: NA
v_gene: TRBV29-1
j_gene: TRBJ1-5
CDR3aa: CSVAGGTGNQPQHF

len: 15
abundance: NA
v_gene: TRBV28
j_gene: TRBJ1-2
CDR3aa: CASSSYGQGGGGYTF

len: 14
abundance: NA
v_gene: TRBV18
j_gene: TRBJ1-1
CDR3aa: CASSPGAGNTEAFF

len: 14
abundance: once
v_gene: TRBV5-8
j_gene: TRBJ2-1
CDR3aa: CASSLERGGNEQFF

len: 17
abundance: NA
v_gene: TRBV7-3
j_gene: TRBJ2-1
CDR3aa: CASSPREGGSSNNEQFF

len: 13
abundance: NA
v_gene: TRBV12-3/TRBV12-4
j_gene: TRBJ2-1
CDR3aa: CASSFLEYNEQFF

len: 15
abundance: NA
v_gene: TRBV6-2/TRBV6-3
j_gene: TRBJ2-3
CDR3aa: CASSSISGRAHTQYF

len: 16
abundance: NA
v_gene: TRBV27
j_gene: TRBJ1-3
CDR3aa: CASSSHDRGPGNTIYF

len: 15
abundance: NA
v_gene: TRBV28
j_gene: TRBJ1-2
CDR3aa: CASTLEGQGGYGYTF

len: 13
abundance: NA
v_gene: TRBV18
j_gene: TRBJ1-5
CDR3aa: CASTEGGNQPQHF

len: 16
abundance: NA
v_gene: TRBV27
j_gene: TRBJ2-7
CDR3aa: CASSFLGTVQSYEQYF

len: 12
abundance: once
v_gene: TRBV29-1
j_gene: TRBJ1-2
CDR3aa: CSVEVTGDGISF

len: 12
abundance: NA
v_gene: TRBV15
j_gene: TRBJ2-4
CDR3aa: CATSRDAGIQYF

len: 19
abundance: few
v_gene: TRBV3-1/TRBV3-2
j_gene: TRBJ1-6
CDR3aa: CASSQASFGTASVIPPLHF

len: 14
abundance: NA
v_gene: TRBV5-1
j_gene: TRBJ2-5
CDR3aa: CASSSGQGGETQYF

len: 17
abundance: NA
v_gene: TRBV5-1
j_gene: TRBJ2-6
CDR3aa: CASSQTGRSSGANVLTF

len: 14
abundance: NA
v_gene: TRBV10-3
j_gene: TRBJ2-5
CDR3aa: CAINTGRGGETQYF

len: 17
abundance: few
v_gene: TRBV7-2
j_gene: TRBJ2-1
CDR3aa: CASSRRAGGTSLSEQFF

len: 13
abundance: NA
v_gene: TRBV28
j_gene: TRBJ1-2
CDR3aa: CASSSPGREGYTF

len: 15
abundance: few
v_gene: TRBV9
j_gene: TRBJ2-1
CDR3aa: CASSGAGTEYNEQFF

len: 17
abundance: once
v_gene: TRBV18
j_gene: TRBJ1-1
CDR3aa: CASSPRTGGLMNTEAFF

len: 13
abundance: NA
v_gene: TRBV15
j_gene: TRBJ2-3
CDR3aa: CATRASGTDTQYF

len: 14
abundance: NA
v_gene: TRBV6-2/TRBV6-3
j_gene: TRBJ1-5
CDR3aa: CASSYGQGVQPQHF

len: 15
abundance: few
v_gene: TRBV6-5
j_gene: TRBJ1-4
CDR3aa: CASSPGTGRGEKLFF

len: 15
abundance: NA
v_gene: TRBV19
j_gene: TRBJ1-5
CDR3aa: CASSIGTRSNQPQHF

len: 13
abundance: NA
v_gene: TRBV12-5
j_gene: TRBJ2-7
CDR3aa: CASGLGQGYEQYF

len: 14
abundance: NA
v_gene: TRBV25-1
j_gene: TRBJ2-1
CDR3aa: CASSATSGYNEQFF

len: 17
abundance: NA
v_gene: TRBV6-2/TRBV6-3
j_gene: TRBJ2-7
CDR3aa: CASSYSLSAPRLYEQYF